These 25 T cell receptor beta chains share one sample of origin, sequenced in a study of T cell responses to AZD1222 COVID-19 vaccine. Only in-frame clones appear in the TCRdb table, and some are missing; sequencing was by immunoSEQ multiplex PCR. Among approximately 160,000 clones listed, about nine tenths were seen once. Material: peripheral blood, obtained on day 0 of AZD1222 vaccination. These receptor sequences come from an adult in good health.

This chain uses TRBV2 with TRBJ1-4; no clear D gene. The CDR3 has 13 amino acids. The V gene's germline CDR1 is SNHLY and CDR2 FYNNEI. Trimming stripped 2 bases from V and 4 bases from J, with 5 bases between. CDR3 region: CASSEPGNEKLFF. As DNA, the CDR3 is TGTGCCAGCAGTGAACCGGGTAATGAAAAACTGTTTTTT.

The chain is built from TRBV2 and TRBJ1-4, with a weak D call TRBD1 (5 bases). This CDR3 has 14 amino acids. Germline CDR1 SNHLY, CDR2 FYNNEI. Trimming cost V 5 bases and J 4 bases, with 11 bases left between them. The CDR3 nucleotides are TGTGCCAGCAGTACTCAGGGTTTTAATGAAAAACTGTTTTTT. This translates into CASSTQGFNEKLFF.

The chain recombines TRBV5-4 with TRBJ2-1, with 9 bases matching TRBD2. There are 16 residues in the CDR3. With V trimmed by 4 bases and J by 6 bases, 11 bases remained unmatched. Germline-derived CDR1 and CDR2 are SGHNT and YYREEE (reference sequence). CDR3 in amino acids: CASSLPGRGGSNEQFF. The CDR3, as DNA: TGTGCCAGCAGCCTCCCTGGGCGGGGGGGTTCCAATGAGCAGTTCTTC.

This clone was counted a single time. The chain employs TRBV6-5 and TRBJ2-7; TRBD2 matches at 7 bases. The junction had 9 bases not matched to a gene; V was cut back by 2 bases and J by 5 bases. Per germline, CDR1 MNHEY and CDR2 SVGAGI. The CDR3 is made up of 15 amino acids. CDR3 sequence reads: CASSYGGLADHEQYF. The CDR3 DNA is TGTGCCAGCAGTTACGGAGGGCTAGCGGACCACGAGCAGTACTTC.

The chain carries TRBV12-5 and TRBJ1-1; D is unclear. Germline V CDR1 and CDR2: LGHNT, FRNRAP. Trimming shortened V by 3 bases and J by 1 base, and 15 bases separated the two germline ends. The CDR3 loop spans 16 amino acids. The CDR3 nucleotides read TGTGCTAGTGGTTTTTTTAACTACAAAGAGAACACTGAAGCTTTCTTT. It is translated as CASGFFNYKENTEAFF.

The J gene is TRBJ2-5, the V gene TRBV6-5; 8 nucleotides line up with TRBD2. In germline, CDR1 is MNHEY, CDR2 SVGAGI. Trimming at V came to 5 bases and at J to 3 bases, leaving 8 bases not matched to a gene. The CDR3 loop spans 15 amino acids. CDR3 sequence (DNA): TGTGCCAGCAGTCGGGGGGGCCTAAGCGAAGAGACCCAGTACTTC. Translating it yields CASSRGGLSEETQYF.

The chain uses TRBV28 and TRBJ2-5, with 7 nucleotides matching TRBD1. V shed 5 bases and J 4 bases; nucleotides not matched to a gene: 7. The germline CDR1 and CDR2 sequences are MDHEN and SYDVKM. The CDR3 has 14 amino acids. CDR3 in DNA: TGTGCCAGCAGTACCCGACAGGGAACAGAGACCCAGTACTTC. This translates into CASSTRQGTETQYF.

The chain is built from TRBV7-9 and TRBJ1-1; D is unresolved. Germline assignment: CDR1 SEHNR and CDR2 FQNEAQ (reference sequence). This CDR3 is built from 12 residues. The V end lost 5 bases, the J end lost 4 bases, and 8 bases lay between the germline ends. CDR3 nucleotide sequence: TGTGCCAGCAGCCTTGCCGGCACTGAAGCTTTCTTT. It yields the protein CASSLAGTEAFF.

The chain recombines TRBV3-1 (or the pseudogene TRBV3-2) with TRBJ2-5; D is possibly TRBD2 (7 bases). Germline V gene sequence: CDR1 LGHDT, CDR2 YNNKEL (reference sequence). The CDR3 totals 14 residues. Trimming pared 4 bases from V and 2 bases from J, leaving 11 bases between. CDR3 sequence (DNA): TGTGCCAGCAGCCGGGAGGGGGTACAAGAGACCCAGTACTTC. Its translation is CASSREGVQETQYF.

The chain combines TRBV6-5 with TRBJ2-1; TRBD2 matches at 11 bases. Germline V gene sequence: CDR1 MNHEY, CDR2 SVGAGI. CDR3 size: 16 residues. J lost 4 bases, V lost 0 bases, and 2 bases had no gene match. The CDR3 region has the DNA TGTGCCAGCAGTTACTCAGGACTAGCGGGTTACAATGAGCAGTTCTTC. This sequence encodes CASSYSGLAGYNEQFF.

This chain connects TRBV12-3 or TRBV12-4 to TRBJ2-7; D remains ambiguous. V was shortened by 2 bases and J by 7 bases, with 9 bases between the two germline ends. This CDR3 contains 12 residues. CDR3 nucleotides: TGTGCCAGCAGTTTACCTCCCGGAGAGCAGTACTTC. Protein: CASSLPPGEQYF.

This chain connects TRBV28 to TRBJ2-3; D not resolved. The CDR3 has 13 amino acids. The V and J ends lost 5 bases and 3 bases respectively, with 9 bases between them. The V gene's germline CDR1 is MDHEN and CDR2 SYDVKM. In DNA form, the CDR3 reads TGTGCCAGCAGTGACTTTCAGACAGATACGCAGTATTTT. Its translation is CASSDFQTDTQYF.

This chain joins TRBV5-1 and TRBJ1-6, with D possibly matching TRBD1 (5 bases). This CDR3 has 17 residues. Germline CDR1 SGHRS, CDR2 YFSETQ. Trimming took off 0 bases at V and 0 bases at J, with 10 bases between the two ends. The CDR3 DNA reads as TGCGCCAGCAGCTTGGGCTCAGGGAGCTCCTATAATTCACCCCTCCACTTT. It codes for CASSLGSGSSYNSPLHF.

The DNA of the CDR3 is TGCGCCAGCAGCTTGGCCTTCGGCGCGATGAAGAGCGGAAACACCATATATTTT. This encodes CASSLAFGAMKSGNTIYF. The chain uses TRBV5-1 and TRBJ1-3; D uncertain. Germline CDR1 reads SGHRS; CDR2 reads YFSETQ. The ends were cut back, 0 bases at V and 4 bases at J, with 20 bases in the middle. The CDR3 length is 18 residues.

The chain couples TRBV5-1 to TRBJ2-2; a possible D gene is TRBD1 (5 bases). The CDR3 has 15 residues. Germline values: CDR1 SGHRS, CDR2 YFSETQ. Deletions cut 1 base from V and 0 bases from J, with 7 bases between. CDR3 DNA: TGCGCCAGCAGCTTGCTAGGGGCGAACACCGGGGAGCTGTTTTTT. Translated, it gives CASSLLGANTGELFF.

The chain carries TRBV7-8 and TRBJ2-1, with TRBD1 as a possible D gene (5 bases). CDR1 and CDR2 (germline): SGHVS, FQNEAQ. V lost 2 bases and J lost 4, with 9 bases in between. This CDR3 region has 14 residues. The CDR3 coding sequence is TGTGCCAGCAGCTTAAGCAGGACATACAATGAGCAGTTCTTC. This encodes CASSLSRTYNEQFF.

This chain links TRBV18 with TRBJ2-7; D may be TRBD1 (6 bases). V lost 8 bases, J lost 4 bases, and 18 bases lay in between. The CDR3 is made up of 14 amino acids. CDR1 KGHSH and CDR2 LQKENI come from the germline V gene. For the CDR3, the DNA is TGTGCCAGCACCTCACAGGGAGTGGGGTACGAGCAGTACTTC. It encodes CASTSQGVGYEQYF. The full variable domain, completed using reference TRBV18 and TRBJ2-7, is NAGVMQNPRHLVRRRGQEARLRCSPMKGHSHVYWYRQLPEEGLKFMVYLQKENIIDESGMPKERFSAEFPKEGPSILRIQQVVRGDSAAYFCASTSQGVGYEQYFGPGTRLTVT.

This chain connects TRBV3-1 (or the pseudogene TRBV3-2) to TRBJ1-1, with TRBD1 matching over 8 bases. Germline-derived CDR1 and CDR2 are LGHDT and YNNKEL (reference sequence). The CDR3 contains 16 residues. V was pared by 4 bases and J by 1 base, with 8 bases of the junction left unmatched. The CDR3 region has the DNA TGTGCCAGCAGCCGTCAGCTTGGACAGGGGAACACTGAAGCTTTCTTT. It encodes CASSRQLGQGNTEAFF.

The chain has TRBV10-1 and TRBJ2-7; D is possibly TRBD2 (5 bases). The CDR3 has 14 amino acids. Germline V gene lookup returns CDR1 WNHNN and CDR2 SYGVQD (reference sequence). V was pared by 7 bases and J by 7 bases, with 20 bases between. As DNA, the CDR3 is TGCGCCAGCATTTCCGGGTTGCAATGGAGGGAGCAGTACTTC. Translated: CASISGLQWREQYF.

The genes are TRBV5-6 and TRBJ1-1, with a tentative D call TRBD1 (5 bases). Deletions cut 0 bases from V and 6 bases from J, with 9 bases between. The CDR3 covers 13 residues. Germline V gene lookup returns CDR1 SGHDT and CDR2 YYEEEE. CDR3 nucleotides: TGTGCCAGCAGCTTGGGGGACCCCGCTGAAGCTTTCTTT. Translating gives CASSLGDPAEAFF.

This chain links TRBV2 with TRBJ2-7; 7 bases line up with TRBD2. The CDR3 spans 14 residues. The germline V gene encodes CDR1 SNHLY and CDR2 FYNNEI. V dropped 7 bases and J dropped 2; count of bases not matched to a gene: 8. The CDR3 loop reads CASTSGGRPYEQYF. The DNA for the CDR3 is TGTGCCAGCACTTCGGGGGGACGACCCTACGAGCAGTACTTC. The full variable domain, its missing parts supplied by reference TRBV2 and TRBJ2-7, is EPEVTQTPSHQVTQMGQEVILRCVPISNHLYFYWYRQILGQKVEFLVSFYNNEISEKSEIFDDQFSVERPDGSNFTLKIRSTKLEDSAMYFCASTSGGRPYEQYFGPGTRLTVT.

This rearrangement joins TRBV19 to TRBJ2-4; 11 nucleotides agree with TRBD2. Germline V CDR1 and CDR2: LNHDA, SQIVND (reference sequence). V trimming: 5 bases; J trimming: 0 bases; junction bases outside the gene matches: 9. This CDR3 spans 18 amino acids. The CDR3 is CASSSLAGAVLAKNIQYF. The CDR3 nucleotides read TGTGCCAGTAGTTCACTAGCGGGGGCCGTCCTAGCCAAAAACATTCAGTACTTC.

The chain employs TRBV6-5 and TRBJ1-5; D gene unclear. Germline CDR1 MNHEY, CDR2 SVGAGI. Trimming removed 2 bases from V and 3 bases from J, with 8 bases in between. The CDR3 length is 14 residues. Here the CDR3 DNA reads TGTGCCAGCAGTTACCGGGGTTTCAATCAGCCCCAGCATTTT. It translates to CASSYRGFNQPQHF.

This clone was seen a single time. This chain uses TRBV6-1 with TRBJ2-5; D is perhaps TRBD1 (5 bases). Per the germline V gene, CDR1 is MNHNS and CDR2 is SASEGT. With 6 bases removed from V and 4 bases from J, the gap between germline ends came to 12 bases. The CDR3 spans 13 residues. The CDR3 nucleotides read TGTGCCAGCAGCCCAGGGAATCCAGAGACCCAGTACTTC. It encodes CASSPGNPETQYF.

The chain is built from TRBV2 and TRBJ1-4; D remains unclear. This CDR3 has 14 amino acids. Germline CDR1 reads SNHLY; CDR2 reads FYNNEI. The V and J ends lost 6 bases and 4 bases respectively, with 12 bases between them. CDR3 nucleotides: TGTGCCAGCAGGGATATCGGGAGTAATGAAAAACTGTTTTTT. Protein: CASRDIGSNEKLFF.